This T cell receptor beta chain was identified during a study of blood T cell repertoires in COVID-19 (TCRdb year 2020). About the study as a whole: Collaborator samples came from the United States, Italy and Spain and covered acute and convalescent phases of COVID-19. A freely available public database, intended as a resource for researchers studying the immune response to SARS-CoV-2, is where the repertoires were released. Subjects who had been exposed to COVID-19, were actively infected with it, or had recovered from it provided the deeply sampled blood TCRbeta repertoires that made up the dataset. Samples came from the ongoing ImmuneRACE study (first 160 participants) plus 1,254 subjects from 6 global collaborators. The material from the prospective study consisted of cDNA or gDNA derived from T cells, B-cell-depleted T cells, or PBMCs. Sample metadata almost always included a de-identified subject ID, COVID-19 status, age in years and sex. Where available, HLA class I and class II types were obtained from metadata supplied by the sample provider rather than from assay-based typing. What the research found in general, with its limitations: Clinical and demographic metadata were provided uncurated, with the amount varying by source and participant.

Looking up the germline V gene (reference sequence) yields CDR1 LNHDA and CDR2 SQIVND. The CDR3 sequence holds 13 residues, the cysteine and phenylalanine included. The only DNA kept is the CDR3, 39 bases in frame from the first base. Relative to germline, V is 3 bases shorter and J is 5 bases shorter, with 10 bases between their ends. Collaborating institutions collected whole blood in K2EDTA tubes following their own protocols. Collaborator samples were shipped for TCRbeta analysis as frozen whole blood, isolated PBMCs, or DNA extracted from either sample type. TCRbeta CDR3 regions were amplified from genomic DNA using the immunoSEQ Assay, a bias-controlled multiplex PCR. On the study's bioinformatics: The number of nucleated cells in each sample was estimated by amplification of reference gene primers within the assay. To quantify the absolute abundance of each unique TCRbeta CDR3 rearrangement, sequence reads were collapsed and filtered. Productive Simpson clonality was computed per sample as the square root of Simpson's diversity index over productive rearrangements. The source is immuneACCESS, and TCRdb retained only in-frame sequences with V and J called. Part of the clones is not carried over; for the studies checked, unresolved V genes explain less than half of this, and the remainder is unexplained. The V and J calls and clone size were taken over from that table, and D and trimming were inferred from the DNA. In all, the sample holds about 220,000 clones, and 75% to 90% of those were seen once. Around 5.1% of the sample goes to the ten largest clones.

Note on this clone: What antigen it recognizes has not been identified. The input lacks base qualities; no much larger clone sits a single base away. This sample also contains other DNA sequences that code for the same CDR3.

The V and J genes are TRBV19 and TRBJ1-1, with TRBD1 as a weak D call on 5 bases. Sequenced input: peripheral blood. The sequence was collected from a human donor in a cohort sampled during active COVID-19. This receptor carries the CDR3 CASSIGRVTEAFF. The DNA reads TGTGCCAGTAGTATCGGCAGGGTTACTGAAGCTTTCTTT.